This T cell receptor beta chain emerged from a study of human T cells and chemical hapten exposure. On the study more broadly: A 2 cm by 2 cm inner upper arm patch received 2% DPC for sensitization. 0.01% DPC was applied to the upper back in patch tests, which were read at 6 days. The study enrolled mostly female patients with alopecia areata, totalis or universalis.

CDR1 is KGHSH, CDR2 LQKENI, per germline. The CDR3 extends over 14 amino acids. The V and J ends lost 4 bases and 6 bases respectively, with 14 bases between them. TCRdb analysed the RACE reads with MiXCR anew, one entry per CDR3 protein. The repertoire holds over 75,000 distinct CDR3 sequences, approximately 10% seen once, with around 1.1% in the top ten. Time point given: patch test 3, about 24 weeks after DPC sensitization. Sample treatment: therapeutic diphenylcyclopropenone sensitization with weekly scalp DPC. This sequence was found in a woman aged 25 to 39 with alopecia areata. Some clones in this sample may be carry-over from other donors' samples. The J gene is TRBJ2-3, the V gene TRBV18; possible D gene TRBD1, 6 bases. The sequenced sample was whole blood, obtained in connection with sensitization to the hapten diphenylcyclopropenone (DPC). CDR3 DNA: TGTGCCAGCTCACGACAGGACAGCTTGGATACGCAGTATTTT. This gives the protein CASSRQDSLDTQYF.